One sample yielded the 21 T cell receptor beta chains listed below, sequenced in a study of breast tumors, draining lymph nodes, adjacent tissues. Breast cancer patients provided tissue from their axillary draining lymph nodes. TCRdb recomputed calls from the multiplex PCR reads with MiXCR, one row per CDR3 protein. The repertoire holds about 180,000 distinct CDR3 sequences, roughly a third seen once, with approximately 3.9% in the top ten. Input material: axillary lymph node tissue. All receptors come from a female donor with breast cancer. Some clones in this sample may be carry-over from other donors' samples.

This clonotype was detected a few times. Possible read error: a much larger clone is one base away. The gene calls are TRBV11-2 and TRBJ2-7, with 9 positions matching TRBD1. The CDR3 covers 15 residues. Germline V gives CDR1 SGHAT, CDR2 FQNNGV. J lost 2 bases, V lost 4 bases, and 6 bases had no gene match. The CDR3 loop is CASSSRDRATYEQYF. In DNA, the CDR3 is TGTGCCAGCAGCTCCCGGGACAGGGCGACCTACGAGCAGTACTTC.

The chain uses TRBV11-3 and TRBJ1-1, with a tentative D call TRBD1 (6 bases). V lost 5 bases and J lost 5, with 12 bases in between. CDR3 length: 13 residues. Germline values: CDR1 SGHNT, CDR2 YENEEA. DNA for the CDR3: TGTGCCAGCAGCCCCCTGGGGGCAACTGAAGCTTTCTTT. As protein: CASSPLGATEAFF.

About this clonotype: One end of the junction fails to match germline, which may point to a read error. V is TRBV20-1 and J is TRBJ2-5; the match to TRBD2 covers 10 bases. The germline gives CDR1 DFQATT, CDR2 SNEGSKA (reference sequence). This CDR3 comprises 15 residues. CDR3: CSAGPLAGLGETHYF. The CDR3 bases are TGCAGTGCTGGACCACTAGCGGGGCTGGGAGAGACCCATTATTTC.

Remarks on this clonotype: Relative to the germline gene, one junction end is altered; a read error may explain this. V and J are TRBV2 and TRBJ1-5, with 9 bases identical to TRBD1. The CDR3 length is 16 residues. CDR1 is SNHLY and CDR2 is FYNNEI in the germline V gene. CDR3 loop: CASSLRDREDNQPQHF. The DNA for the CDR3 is TGTGCCAGCAGTCTCCGGGACAGGGAGGACAATCAGCCCCAGCATTTC.

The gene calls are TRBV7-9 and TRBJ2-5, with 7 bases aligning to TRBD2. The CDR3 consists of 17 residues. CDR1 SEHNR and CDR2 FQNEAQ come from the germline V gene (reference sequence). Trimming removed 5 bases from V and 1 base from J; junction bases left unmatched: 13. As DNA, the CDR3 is TGTGCCAGCAGCCCGACCCTCACCGGGGAGGGCCAAGAGACCCAGTACTTC. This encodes CASSPTLTGEGQETQYF.

CDR3 sequence: CASRLGQGGETQYF. The CDR3 region has the DNA TGCGCCAGCAGACTCGGACAGGGCGGAGAGACCCAGTACTTC. The chain links TRBV5-1 to TRBJ2-5; 8 bases align to TRBD1. The CDR3 spans 14 residues. V gave up 5 bases and J gave up 4 bases; unmatched junction bases: 7. Germline loops: CDR1 SGHRS, CDR2 YFSETQ.

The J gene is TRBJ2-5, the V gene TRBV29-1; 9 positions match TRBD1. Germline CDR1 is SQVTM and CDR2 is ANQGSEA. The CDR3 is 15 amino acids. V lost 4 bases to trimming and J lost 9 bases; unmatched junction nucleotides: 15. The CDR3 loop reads CSVGTEGTGNQPQYF. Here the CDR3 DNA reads TGCAGCGTTGGAACTGAGGGGACAGGGAATCAGCCCCAGTACTTC.

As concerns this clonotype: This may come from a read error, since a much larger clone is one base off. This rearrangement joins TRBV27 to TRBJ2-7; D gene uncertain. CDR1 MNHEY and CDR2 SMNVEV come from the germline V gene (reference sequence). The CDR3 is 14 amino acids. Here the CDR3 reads CASSLGLGTYEQCF. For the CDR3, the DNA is TGTGCCAGCAGTTTAGGTTTGGGTACCTACGAGCAGTGCTTC.

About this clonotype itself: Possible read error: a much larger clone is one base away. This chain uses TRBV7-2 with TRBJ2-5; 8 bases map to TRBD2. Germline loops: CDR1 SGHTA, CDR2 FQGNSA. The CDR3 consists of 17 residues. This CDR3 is CASSPGGVRIGGEPQYF. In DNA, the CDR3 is TGTGCCAGCAGCCCGGGGGGGGTTCGAATCGGGGGAGAGCCCCAGTACTTC.

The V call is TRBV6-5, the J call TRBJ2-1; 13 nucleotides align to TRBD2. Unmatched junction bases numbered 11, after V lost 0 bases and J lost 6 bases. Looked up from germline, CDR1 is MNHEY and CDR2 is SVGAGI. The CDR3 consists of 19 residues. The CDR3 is CASSYSILRLAGGGNEQFF. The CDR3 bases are TGTGCCAGCAGTTACTCGATACTCCGACTAGCGGGAGGTGGCAATGAGCAGTTCTTC.

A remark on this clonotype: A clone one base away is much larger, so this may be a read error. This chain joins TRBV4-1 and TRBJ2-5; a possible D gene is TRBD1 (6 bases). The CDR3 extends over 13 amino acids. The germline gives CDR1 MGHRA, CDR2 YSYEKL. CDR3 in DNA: TGCGCCAGCAGCCAATTTGAGGGGGAGACCCAGTGCTTC. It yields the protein CASSQFEGETQCF.

The CDR3 nucleotides are TGTGCCACCAGTGGCGACCGGACAGGCAGGGACTATGGCTACACCTTC. This encodes CATSGDRTGRDYGYTF. This sequence joins TRBV24-1 and TRBJ1-2; the match to TRBD1 covers 7 bases. V dropped 5 bases and J dropped 3; count of bases not matched to a gene: 11. CDR1 is KGHDR and CDR2 is SFDVKD in the germline V gene. The CDR3 has 16 amino acids.

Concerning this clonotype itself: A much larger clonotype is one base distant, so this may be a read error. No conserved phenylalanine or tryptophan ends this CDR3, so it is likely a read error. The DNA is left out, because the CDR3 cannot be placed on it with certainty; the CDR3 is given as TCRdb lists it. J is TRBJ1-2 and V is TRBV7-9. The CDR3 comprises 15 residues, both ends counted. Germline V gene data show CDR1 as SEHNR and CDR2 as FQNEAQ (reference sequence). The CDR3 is CASSPPYSYNYGYPL.

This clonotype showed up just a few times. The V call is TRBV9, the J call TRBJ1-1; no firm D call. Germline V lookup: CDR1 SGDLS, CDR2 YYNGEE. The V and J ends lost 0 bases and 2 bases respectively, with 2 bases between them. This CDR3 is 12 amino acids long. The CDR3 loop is CASSVANTEAFF. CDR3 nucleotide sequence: TGTGCCAGCAGCGTAGCAAACACTGAAGCTTTCTTT.

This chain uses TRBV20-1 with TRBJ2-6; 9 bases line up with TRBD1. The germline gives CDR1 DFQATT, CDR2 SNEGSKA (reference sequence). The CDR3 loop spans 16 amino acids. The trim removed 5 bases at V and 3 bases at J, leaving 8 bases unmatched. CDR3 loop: CSASRDRVSGANVLTF. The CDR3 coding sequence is TGCAGTGCTTCCCGGGACAGGGTTAGTGGGGCCAACGTCCTGACTTTC.

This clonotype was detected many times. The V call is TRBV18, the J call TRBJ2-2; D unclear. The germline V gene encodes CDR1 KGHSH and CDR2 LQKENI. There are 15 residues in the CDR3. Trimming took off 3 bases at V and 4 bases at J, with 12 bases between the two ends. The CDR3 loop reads CASSPLPRFTGELFF. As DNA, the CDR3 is TGTGCCAGCTCACCCCTCCCAAGATTCACCGGGGAGCTGTTTTTT.

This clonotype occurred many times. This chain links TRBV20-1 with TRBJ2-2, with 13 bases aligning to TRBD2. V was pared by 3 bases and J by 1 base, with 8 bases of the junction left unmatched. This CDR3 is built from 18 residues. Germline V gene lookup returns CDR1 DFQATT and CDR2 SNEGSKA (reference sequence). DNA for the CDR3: TGCAGTGCTAGGCTCGTGACTAGCGGGGGGCTGAACACCGGGGAGCTGTTTTTT. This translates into CSARLVTSGGLNTGELFF.

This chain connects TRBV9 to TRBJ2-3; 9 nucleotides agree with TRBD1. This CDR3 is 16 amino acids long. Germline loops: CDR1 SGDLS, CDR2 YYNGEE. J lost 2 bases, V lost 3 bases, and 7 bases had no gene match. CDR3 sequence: CASSESRDRDTDTQYF. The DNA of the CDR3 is TGTGCCAGCAGCGAGTCTCGGGACAGGGACACAGATACGCAGTATTTT.

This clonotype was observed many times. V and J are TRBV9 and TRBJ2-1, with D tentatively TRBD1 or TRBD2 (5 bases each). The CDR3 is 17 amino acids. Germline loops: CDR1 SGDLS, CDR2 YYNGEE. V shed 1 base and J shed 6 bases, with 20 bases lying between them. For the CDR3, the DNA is TGTGCCAGCAGCGTACGAGCCCTGGGACCGGCTCTCAATGAGCAGTTCTTC. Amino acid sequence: CASSVRALGPALNEQFF.

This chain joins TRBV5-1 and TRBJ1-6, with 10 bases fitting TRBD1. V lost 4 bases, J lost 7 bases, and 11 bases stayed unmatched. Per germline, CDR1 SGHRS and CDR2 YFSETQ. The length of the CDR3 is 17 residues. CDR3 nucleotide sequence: TGCGCCAGCAGCGAGGACAGGACAGGGGGACGGAATTCACCCCTCCACTTT. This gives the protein CASSEDRTGGRNSPLHF.

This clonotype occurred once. In DNA, the CDR3 is TGCGCCAGCAGCAAGAACAGGGATGGTTCACCCTCCCACTTT. Translated: CASSKNRDGSPSHF. The genes are TRBV5-1 and TRBJ1-6; possibly TRBD1 for D (6 bases). This CDR3 has 14 residues. The V gene lost 4 bases and the J gene lost 18 bases, with 23 bases spanning the gap. Germline-derived CDR1 and CDR2 are SGHRS and YFSETQ.